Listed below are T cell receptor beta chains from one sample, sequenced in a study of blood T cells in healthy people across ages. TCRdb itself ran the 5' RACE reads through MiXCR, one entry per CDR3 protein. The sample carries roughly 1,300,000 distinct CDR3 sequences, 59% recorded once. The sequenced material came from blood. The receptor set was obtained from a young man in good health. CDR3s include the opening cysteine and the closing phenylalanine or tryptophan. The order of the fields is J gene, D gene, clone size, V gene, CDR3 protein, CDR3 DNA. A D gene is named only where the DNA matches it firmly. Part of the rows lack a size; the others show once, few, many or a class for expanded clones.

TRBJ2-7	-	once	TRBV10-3	CAISPASNPYNEQYF	TGTGCCATCAGTCCGGCTAGCAACCCGTACAATGAGCAGTACTTC
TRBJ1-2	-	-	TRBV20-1	CSARDKSYGYTF	TGCAGTGCTAGGGACAAGTCGTATGGCTACACCTTC
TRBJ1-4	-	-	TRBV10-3	CAISESKSRNEKLFF	TGTGCCATCAGTGAGTCGAAATCTAGAAATGAAAAACTGTTTTTT
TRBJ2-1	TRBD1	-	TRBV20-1	CSASLTTGDWQFF	TGCAGTGCTAGTTTAACAACAGGGGATTGGCAGTTCTTC
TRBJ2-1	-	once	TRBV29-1	CSVEDPRSEYNEQFF	TGCAGCGTTGAAGATCCTAGGAGCGAGTACAATGAGCAGTTCTTC
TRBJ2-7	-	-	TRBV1	CTSSCDGNFYEQYF	TGCACCAGCAGTTGCGATGGGAACTTCTACGAGCAGTACTTC
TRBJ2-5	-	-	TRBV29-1	CNVLTGLETQYF	TGCAACGTCCTCACAGGTCTGGAGACCCAGTACTTC
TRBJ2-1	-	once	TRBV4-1	CASSQEGSRSSYNEQFF	TGCGCCAGCAGCCAAGAAGGGAGTCGGAGCTCCTACAATGAGCAGTTCTTC
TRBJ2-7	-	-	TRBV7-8	CASSPGRQRTYEQYF	TGTGCCAGCAGCCCAGGAAGGCAGAGGACCTACGAGCAGTACTTC
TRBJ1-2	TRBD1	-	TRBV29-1	CSVEGGTGGYYGYTF	TGCAGCGTTGAGGGGGGGACAGGGGGTTACTATGGCTACACCTTC
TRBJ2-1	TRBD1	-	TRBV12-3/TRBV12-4	CASSSLGTGDNEQFF	TGTGCCAGCAGTTCATTGGGGACAGGGGACAATGAGCAGTTCTTC
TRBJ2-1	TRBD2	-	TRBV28	CASSEAGGAWNEQFF	TGTGCCAGCAGCGAAGCGGGGGGCGCTTGGAATGAGCAGTTCTTC
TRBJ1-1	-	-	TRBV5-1	CASSLEGGFGTEAFF	TGCGCCAGCAGCTTGGAGGGGGGTTTCGGCACTGAAGCTTTCTTT
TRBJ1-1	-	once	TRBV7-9	CASRLTDEAFF	TGTGCCAGCAGGTTAACAGACGAAGCTTTCTTT
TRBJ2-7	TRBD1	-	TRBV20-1	CSAQDRGQVYEQYF	TGCAGTGCTCAGGACAGGGGGCAAGTTTACGAGCAGTACTTC
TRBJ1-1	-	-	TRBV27	CASSSGGGWGDTEAFF	TGTGCCAGCAGTTCAGGTGGAGGCTGGGGTGACACTGAAGCTTTCTTT
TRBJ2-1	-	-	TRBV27	CASSVRDLGEQFF	TGTGCCAGCAGTGTCCGGGACTTGGGTGAGCAGTTCTTC
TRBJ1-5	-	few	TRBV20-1	CSALAGQPQHF	TGCAGTGCTCTTGCGGGTCAGCCCCAGCATTTT
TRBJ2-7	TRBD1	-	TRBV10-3	CAISNPRQGANREYEQYF	TGTGCCATCAGCAATCCCAGACAGGGGGCGAATCGGGAGTACGAGCAGTACTTC
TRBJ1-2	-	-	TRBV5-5	CASSLFGGRLNYGYTF	TGTGCCAGCAGCTTGTTCGGGGGCAGGCTTAACTATGGCTACACCTTC
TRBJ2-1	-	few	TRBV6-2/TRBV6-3	CASSYRAGPYNEQFF	TGTGCCAGCAGTTACAGGGCAGGACCGTACAATGAGCAGTTCTTC
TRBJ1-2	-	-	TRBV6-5	CASSYFTLEDRSASNYGYTF	TGTGCCAGCAGTTACTTTACCCTTGAGGACCGTTCGGCCTCTAACTATGGCTACACCTTC
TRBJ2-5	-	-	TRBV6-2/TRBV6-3	CATLRGIRISETQYF	TGTGCCACTCTCCGGGGGATCAGGATATCGGAGACCCAGTACTTC
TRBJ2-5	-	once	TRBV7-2	CASSLGILVRKGPEETQYF	TGTGCCAGCAGCTTAGGTATTTTGGTTAGGAAGGGACCCGAAGAGACCCAGTACTTC
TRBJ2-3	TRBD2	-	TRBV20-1	CSAHRTSGRLGDTQYF	TGCAGTGCCCATAGGACTAGCGGGAGGTTGGGAGATACGCAGTATTTT
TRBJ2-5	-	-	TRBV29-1	CSYRAGGRETQYF	TGCAGCTACCGGGCCGGAGGGCGGGAGACCCAGTACTTC
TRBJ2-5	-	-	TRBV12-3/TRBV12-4	CASSLNHGETQYF	TGTGCCAGCAGTTTGAATCACGGGGAGACCCAGTACTTC
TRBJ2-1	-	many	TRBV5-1	CASSLAPNNEQFF	TGCGCCAGCAGCTTGGCCCCTAACAATGAGCAGTTCTTC
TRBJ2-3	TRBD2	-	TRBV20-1	CSARSSGGNTQYF	TGCAGTGCTCGATCTAGCGGGGGGAACACGCAGTATTTT
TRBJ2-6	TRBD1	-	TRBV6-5	CASSYSIWGVTGDSGANVLTF	TGTGCCAGCAGTTACTCGATTTGGGGAGTGACAGGGGACTCTGGGGCCAACGTCCTGACTTTC
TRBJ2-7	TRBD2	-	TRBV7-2	CASSLRAGVSYEQYF	TGCGCCAGCAGCTTGAGAGCGGGGGTGTCCTACGAGCAGTACTTC
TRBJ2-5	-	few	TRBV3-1	CASSLGGTEQETQYF	TGTGCCAGCAGCCTTGGGGGGACGGAACAAGAGACCCAGTACTTC
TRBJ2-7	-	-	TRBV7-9	CASSSRQLFTAEQYF	TGTGCCAGCAGTTCCAGACAGTTATTTACCGCCGAGCAGTACTTC
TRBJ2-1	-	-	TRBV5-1	CASSQAGESYNEQFF	TGCGCCAGCTCTCAAGCGGGCGAGTCCTACAATGAGCAGTTCTTC